Each of the 10 T cell receptor beta chains below was sequenced from the same sample in a study of blood T cell repertoires in COVID-19. Clones were read by immunoSEQ multiplex PCR, and TCRdb kept only the in-frame ones, dropping some. This repertoire shows nearly 300,000 clones, about 87% found once; its top ten account for over 6%. The sample consisted of peripheral blood. The receptors here all came from a woman aged 25 to 39 who had recovered from COVID-19.

The rearrangement links TRBV4-1 to TRBJ2-1; TRBD1 might be the D (5 bases). Looked up from germline, CDR1 is MGHRA and CDR2 is YSYEKL. Trimming stripped 3 bases from V and 3 bases from J, with 9 bases between. CDR3 size: 14 residues. CDR3 DNA: TGCGCCAGCAGCCACGACAGCTTCTACAATGAGCAGTTCTTC. It encodes CASSHDSFYNEQFF.

The chain joins TRBV19 to TRBJ1-1; D is ambiguous. Germline assignment: CDR1 LNHDA and CDR2 SQIVND (reference sequence). V was shortened by 6 bases and J by 0 bases, with 14 bases between the two germline ends. CDR3 length: 15 residues. CDR3 nucleotides: TGTGCCAGTAGCGTCGGCAGTAGCATGAACACTGAAGCTTTCTTT. It translates to CASSVGSSMNTEAFF.

The chain has TRBV5-1 and TRBJ2-3, with 10 nucleotides matching TRBD1. V was clipped by 0 bases and J by 6 bases; unmatched bases: 7. There are 16 residues in the CDR3. From germline, CDR1 is SGHRS and CDR2 YFSETQ. The CDR3 coding sequence is TGCGCCAGCAGCTTGGCGGGACAGGGGTTGAGGGATACGCAGTATTTT. It is translated as CASSLAGQGLRDTQYF.

The chain uses TRBV12-3 or TRBV12-4 and TRBJ1-2; D remains ambiguous. The V end was cut by 0 bases, the J end by 2 bases, with 4 bases between. This CDR3 contains 13 residues. CDR3 protein: CASSLAPNYGYTF. In nucleotides, the CDR3 is TGTGCCAGCAGTTTAGCCCCAAACTATGGCTACACCTTC.

This chain uses TRBV6-5 with TRBJ1-5, with D tentatively TRBD1 (5 bases). The V gene's germline CDR1 is MNHEY and CDR2 SVGAGI. V gave up 6 bases and J gave up 3 bases, with 9 bases separating them. This CDR3 has 13 amino acids. The CDR3 nucleotides read TGTGCCAGCAGGACAGAGATCAATCAGCCCCAGCATTTT. It translates to CASRTEINQPQHF.

The chain is built from TRBV19 and TRBJ1-2; D is perhaps TRBD1 (6 bases). V was pared by 6 bases and J by 3 bases, with 14 bases between. The CDR3 totals 14 residues. Germline lookup yields CDR1 LNHDA and CDR2 SQIVND (reference sequence). The CDR3 loop reads CASSGQLADYGYTF. The CDR3 DNA sequence: TGTGCCAGTAGCGGACAGCTAGCCGACTATGGCTACACCTTC. The entire variable domain, with the rest obtained from reference TRBV19 and TRBJ1-2, is as follows: DGGITQSPKYLFRKEGQNVTLSCEQNLNHDAMYWYRQDPGQGLRLIYYSQIVNDFQKGDIAEGYSVSREKKESFPLTVTSAQKNPTAFYLCASSGQLADYGYTFGSGTRLTVV.

The chain joins TRBV28 to TRBJ2-2; 7 bases line up with TRBD1. This CDR3 spans 16 amino acids. In germline, CDR1 is MDHEN, CDR2 SYDVKM. The J segment lost 4 bases and the V segment lost 6 bases, leaving 11 bases of the junction unmatched. The CDR3 DNA reads TGTGCCAGCAGCCCTCGACAGGGTCGCAGCACCGGGGAGCTGTTTTTT. Its translation is CASSPRQGRSTGELFF.

This chain connects TRBV2 to TRBJ1-5; D gene uncertain. The V gene lost 10 bases and the J gene lost 6 bases, with 22 bases spanning the gap. The CDR3 has 15 amino acids. Germline V gene sequence: CDR1 SNHLY, CDR2 FYNNEI. The CDR3 region has the DNA TGTGCCACAGGCCCCCCCGACGGGATGGGTCAGCCCCAGCATTTT. The encoded protein is CATGPPDGMGQPQHF.

The V call is TRBV5-6, the J call TRBJ1-4, with D possibly matching TRBD1 (5 bases). Germline CDR1 is SGHDT and CDR2 is YYEEEE. Trimming took off 3 bases at V and 6 bases at J, with 18 bases between the two ends. The CDR3 covers 16 residues. The CDR3 sequence: CASSSPYRTRHEKLFF. The CDR3 coding sequence is TGTGCCAGCAGCTCACCGTACAGGACGCGACATGAAAAACTGTTTTTT.

The chain recombines TRBV4-3 with TRBJ1-1; weak D call: TRBD1 (5 bases). Germline values: CDR1 LGHNA, CDR2 YSLEER. The CDR3 is 15 residues long. V dropped 0 bases and J dropped 5 bases, with 13 bases sitting between them. CDR3 amino acids: CASSQDPGEGTEAFF. DNA for the CDR3: TGCGCCAGCAGCCAAGATCCCGGGGAGGGGACTGAAGCTTTCTTT.